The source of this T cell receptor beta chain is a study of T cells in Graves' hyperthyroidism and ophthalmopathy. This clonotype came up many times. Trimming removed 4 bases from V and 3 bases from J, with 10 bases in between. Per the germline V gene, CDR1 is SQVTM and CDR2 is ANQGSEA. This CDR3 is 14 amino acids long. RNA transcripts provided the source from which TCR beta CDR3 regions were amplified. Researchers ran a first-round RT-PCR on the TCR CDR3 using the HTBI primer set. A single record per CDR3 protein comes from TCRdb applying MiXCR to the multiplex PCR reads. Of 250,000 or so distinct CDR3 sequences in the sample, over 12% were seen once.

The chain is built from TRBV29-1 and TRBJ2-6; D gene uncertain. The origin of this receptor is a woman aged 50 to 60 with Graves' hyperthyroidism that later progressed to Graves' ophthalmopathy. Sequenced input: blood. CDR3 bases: TGCAGCGTTGCGGCAGGTCTTGGGGCCAACGTCCTGACTTTC. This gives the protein CSVAAGLGANVLTF.